Presented here are 21 T cell receptor beta chains from one specimen sequenced in a study of spatial heterogeneity in lung cancer. Regarding time point: sample taken at primary tumor resection. Without sorting, whole RNA was sequenced from tumor, nontumor lung or frozen PBMC. TCRdb re-called the 5' RACE reads through MiXCR, storing one row per CDR3 protein. The profile shows 11,000 to 15,000 distinct CDR3 sequences, 9.5% to 14% of them singletons. The specimen comprised PBMCs, sampled at surgery. Receptors were obtained from a female donor with early-stage non-small cell lung cancer.

In this sample, this clonotype turned up many times. The chain carries TRBV11-2 and TRBJ2-7; 13 nucleotides line up with TRBD2. Germline assignment: CDR1 SGHAT and CDR2 FQNNGV. This CDR3 is 14 amino acids long. J lost 11 bases, V lost 4 bases, and 8 bases had no gene match. This CDR3 is CASSSYGTSGKKYF. The CDR3 region has the DNA TGTGCCAGCAGCTCCTACGGGACTAGCGGGAAGAAGTACTTC.

This clonotype was counted many times. The chain uses TRBV5-1 and TRBJ2-2, with no clear D. Germline CDR1 SGHRS, CDR2 YFSETQ. Trimming removed 9 bases from V and 0 bases from J, with 12 bases in between. This CDR3 region has 14 residues. CDR3 residues: CATRGLANTGELFF. The CDR3 DNA reads TGCGCCACCCGTGGGCTAGCGAACACCGGGGAGCTGTTTTTT.

About this clonotype itself: A junction end diverges from the germline sequence, so it may reflect a read error. The chain carries TRBV15 and TRBJ2-1; D might be TRBD2 (6 bases). Germline V gives CDR1 LNHNV, CDR2 YYDKDF (reference sequence). CDR3 size: 14 residues. The CDR3 DNA sequence: TGTTCCACCAGCAGAGATGGGGGGTACAATGAGCAGTTCTTC. This translates into CSTSRDGGYNEQFF.

This clonotype was found many times. The chain has TRBV15 and TRBJ2-3; 7 positions agree with TRBD2. The germline gives CDR1 LNHNV, CDR2 YYDKDF (reference sequence). The CDR3 consists of 18 residues. Trimming cost V 8 bases and J 0 bases; bases outside gene matches: 17. The CDR3 sequence: CATEGGGPDFYSTDTQYF. CDR3 nucleotides: TGTGCCACCGAAGGCGGGGGACCCGATTTCTATAGCACAGATACGCAGTATTTT.

This clonotype was recorded at least ten times. The chain carries TRBV12-3 or TRBV12-4 and TRBJ1-6; possible D gene TRBD1, 5 bases. The length of the CDR3 is 12 residues. The V end lost 6 bases, the J end lost 18 bases, and 18 bases lay between the germline ends. CDR3 protein: CASSTTVNSPHF. CDR3 DNA: TGTGCCAGCAGCACGACAGTGAATAGTCCCCACTTT.

This clonotype was found many times. The CDR3 sequence is CASSYGQSASYGYTF. The CDR3 DNA reads as TGTGCCAGCAGCTATGGACAGTCGGCTAGCTATGGCTACACCTTC. The chain is built from TRBV7-2 and TRBJ1-2; D might be TRBD1 (6 bases). V was trimmed by 4 bases and J by 4 bases, leaving 16 bases between them. The CDR3 loop spans 15 amino acids. Germline CDR1 SGHTA, CDR2 FQGNSA.

With respect to this clonotype: Given a much more abundant clone one base away, this may be a read error. It is likely a read error, because the conserved phenylalanine at the end of the CDR3 is missing. The chain has TRBV3-1 and TRBJ2-3; no clear D. Trimming took 2 bases from V and 2 from J, leaving 11 bases between them. Germline V CDR1 and CDR2: LGHDT, YNNKEL (reference sequence). CDR3 size: 15 residues. CDR3 sequence: CASSQRPGNTDTQYI. In nucleotides, the CDR3 is TGTGCCAGCAGCCAACGGCCCGGCAACACAGATACGCAGTATATT.

This clonotype has a count of ten or more. The rearrangement joins TRBV2 to TRBJ1-5; TRBD1 aligns across 10 bases. Germline trimming cut 4 bases from V and 0 bases from J; bases unmatched to any gene: 6. The CDR3 runs to 17 residues. The germline gives CDR1 SNHLY, CDR2 FYNNEI. In nucleotides, the CDR3 is TGTGCCAGCAGTGGACAGGGGGCTGGATATAGCAATCAGCCCCAGCATTTT. Its protein product is CASSGQGAGYSNQPQHF.

This clonotype has ten or more counts. This chain joins TRBV10-2 and TRBJ2-7; tentatively, D is TRBD1 (6 bases). Trimming left V 0 bases short and J 10 bases short, with 16 bases between. The CDR3 is made up of 14 amino acids. CDR1 and CDR2 (germline): WSHSY, SAAADI. The CDR3 reads CASSESDRPLRQYF. DNA for the CDR3: TGCGCCAGCAGTGAGTCTGACAGGCCCCTTCGCCAGTACTTC.

This clonotype was seen ten or more times. The rearrangement uses TRBV5-1 and TRBJ1-6, with D possibly matching TRBD1 (6 bases). From germline, CDR1 is SGHRS and CDR2 YFSETQ. The CDR3 contains 14 residues. V lost 7 bases and J lost 7, with 15 bases in between. CDR3 sequence: CASRPGGRNSPLHF. The DNA for the CDR3 is TGCGCCAGCCGACCCGGGGGGCGGAATTCACCCCTCCACTTT. Drawing the rest from reference TRBV5-1 and TRBJ1-6, the complete variable domain is KAGVTQTPRYLIKTRGQQVTLSCSPISGHRSVSWYQQTPGQGLQFLFEYFSETQRNKGNFPGRFSGRQFSNSRSEMNVSTLELGDSALYLCASRPGGRNSPLHFGNGTRLTVT.

This clonotype showed up many times. This chain links TRBV28 with TRBJ2-1; D unclear. The CDR3 sequence is 11 residues long. The germline V gene encodes CDR1 MDHEN and CDR2 SYDVKM. The germline V and J ends were trimmed by 4 bases and 7 bases, with 5 bases remaining between them. The CDR3: CASSYVNEQFF. The CDR3 DNA reads as TGTGCCAGCAGTTACGTTAATGAGCAGTTCTTC.

This clonotype occurred once. The rearrangement joins TRBV5-1 to TRBJ2-7; D tentatively fits TRBD1 or TRBD2 (6 bases each). The CDR3 length is 14 residues. Germline values: CDR1 SGHRS, CDR2 YFSETQ. Deletions cut 5 bases from V and 0 bases from J, with 12 bases between. The CDR3 loop is CASSRGQGSYEQYF. CDR3 in DNA: TGCGCCAGCAGTCGGGGGCAGGGCTCCTACGAGCAGTACTTC.

This clonotype was observed at least ten times. CDR3 residues: CASSFRDRGPYTF. The CDR3 nucleotides read TGTGCCAGCAGTTTTAGGGACAGGGGGCCCTACACCTTC. The chain uses TRBV27 and TRBJ1-2; 12 bases agree with TRBD1. Trimming cost V 3 bases and J 10 bases; bases outside gene matches: 3. Germline V gene lookup returns CDR1 MNHEY and CDR2 SMNVEV (reference sequence). CDR3 size: 13 residues.

This clonotype was seen a few times. This chain connects TRBV6-2 or TRBV6-3 to TRBJ1-1; D gene unclear. The CDR3 is 13 residues long. The V gene's germline CDR1 is MNHEY and CDR2 SVGEGT. V lost 4 bases and J 3 bases, leaving 9 bases between the germline ends. CDR3 residues: CASSFEDDTEAFF. The CDR3 DNA is TGTGCCAGCAGTTTCGAAGACGACACTGAAGCTTTCTTT.

This clonotype was recorded at least ten times. This rearrangement joins TRBV3-1 to TRBJ2-5, with a tentative D call TRBD1 (5 bases). In germline, CDR1 is LGHDT, CDR2 YNNKEL (reference sequence). V was clipped by 1 base and J by 4 bases, with 13 bases between them. The CDR3 has 15 residues. This chain's CDR3 is CASSQGGQGRETQYF. CDR3 in DNA: TGTGCCAGCAGCCAAGGTGGTCAGGGTCGAGAGACCCAGTACTTC.

This clonotype has a count of ten or more. V gene TRBV6-6 combines with J gene TRBJ1-1; D may be TRBD1 (6 bases). Trimming took off 2 bases at V and 1 base at J, with 14 bases between the two ends. CDR1 and CDR2 (germline): MNHNY, SVGAGI (reference sequence). This CDR3 contains 16 residues. In nucleotides, the CDR3 is TGTGCCAGCAGTTACCCGGGACACCCAAAGAACACTGAAGCTTTCTTT. Its protein is CASSYPGHPKNTEAFF.

The chain recombines TRBV7-9 with TRBJ1-4; possibly TRBD1 for D (5 bases). The CDR3 covers 12 residues. Germline V CDR1 and CDR2: SEHNR, FQNEAQ (reference sequence). Trimming removed 6 bases from V and 7 bases from J, with 9 bases in between. DNA for the CDR3: TGTGCCAGCAGAACCGGGGGTGAAAAACTGTTTTTT. This sequence encodes CASRTGGEKLFF.

This clonotype was seen at least ten times. As DNA, the CDR3 is TGTGCCAGCAGCTTATCGAATGAGCAGTTCTTC. This sequence encodes CASSLSNEQFF. The chain combines TRBV13 with TRBJ2-1, with no clear D. Germline V lookup: CDR1 PRHDT, CDR2 FYEKMQ (reference sequence). This CDR3 is built from 11 residues. The germline V and J ends were trimmed by 2 bases and 7 bases, with 3 bases remaining between them.

This clonotype was counted only a few times. The V call is TRBV27, the J call TRBJ2-3, with a weak D call TRBD1 (6 bases). The V gene's germline CDR1 is MNHEY and CDR2 SMNVEV (reference sequence). V gave up 5 bases and J gave up 4 bases, with 19 bases separating them. The CDR3 extends over 16 amino acids. CDR3 sequence (DNA): TGTGCCAGCAGTCCTACAGGGAATATTTTGTCAGATACGCAGTATTTT. Protein sequence: CASSPTGNILSDTQYF.

The chain couples TRBV7-8 to TRBJ2-3; D gene unclear. Germline-derived CDR1 and CDR2 are SGHVS and FQNEAQ. V dropped 0 bases and J dropped 0 bases, with 10 bases sitting between them. The CDR3 spans 16 residues. DNA for the CDR3: TGTGCCAGCAGCTTAGCGGGTGAATCTAGCACAGATACGCAGTATTTT. Translating it yields CASSLAGESSTDTQYF. Combining the CDR3 with reference TRBV7-8 and TRBJ2-3 gives the whole variable domain GAGVSQSPRYKVAKRGQDVALRCDPISGHVSLFWYQQALGQGPEFLTYFQNEAQLDKSGLPSDRFFAERPEGSVSTLKIQRTQQEDSAVYLCASSLAGESSTDTQYFGPGTRLTVL.

This clonotype occurred many times. The rearrangement links TRBV6-2 or TRBV6-3 to TRBJ2-5; TRBD1 or TRBD2 may be the D gene (5 bases each). Germline V lookup: CDR1 MNHEY, CDR2 SVGEGT. The CDR3 is 15 residues long. V was shortened by 8 bases and J by 1 base, with 17 bases between the two germline ends. CDR3 amino acids: CASQPRGSPQETQYF. The CDR3 DNA is TGTGCCAGCCAACCTCGGGGCTCACCCCAAGAGACCCAGTACTTC.